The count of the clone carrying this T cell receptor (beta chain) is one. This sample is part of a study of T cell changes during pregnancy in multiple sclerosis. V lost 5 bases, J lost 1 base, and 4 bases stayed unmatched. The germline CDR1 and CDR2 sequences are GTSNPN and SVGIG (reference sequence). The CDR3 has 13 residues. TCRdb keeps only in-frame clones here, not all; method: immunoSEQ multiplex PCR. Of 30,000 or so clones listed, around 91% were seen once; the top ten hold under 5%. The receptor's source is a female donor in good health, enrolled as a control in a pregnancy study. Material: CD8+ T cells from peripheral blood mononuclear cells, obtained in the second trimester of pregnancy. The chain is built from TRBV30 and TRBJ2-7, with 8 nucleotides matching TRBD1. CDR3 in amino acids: CAWDRTGSYEQYF. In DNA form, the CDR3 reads TGTGCCTGGGACCGGACAGGGTCCTACGAGCAGTACTTC.